These 2 T cell receptor beta chains originate from one sample sequenced in a study of OX40 agonist ivuxolimab in advanced cancers. The table came from immunoSEQ multiplex PCR; TCRdb's copy has only in-frame clones and leaves some out. The sample has 20,000 or so clones, 80% to 90% seen once. The source material was CD4+ or CD8+ T cells sorted from blood, sampled in a trial of the OX40 agonist ivuxolimab. The receptors stem from an adult with an advanced solid tumor such as melanoma, head and neck, liver or kidney cancer.

This chain uses TRBV5-5 with TRBJ2-7; D is uncertain. Germline V gene lookup returns CDR1 SGHKS and CDR2 YYEKEE (reference sequence). Trimming removed 3 bases at V and 4 bases at J, with 11 bases between. The CDR3 consists of 13 residues. The DNA of the CDR3 is TGTGCCAGCAGCTGGTCGTGGGGTTACGAGCAGTACTTC. This sequence encodes CASSWSWGYEQYF. The whole variable domain, remainder taken from reference TRBV5-5 and TRBJ2-7, is DAGVTQSPTHLIKTRGQQVTLRCSPISGHKSVSWYQQVLGQGPQFIFQYYEKEERGRGNFPDRFSARQFPNYSSELNVNALLLGDSALYLCASSWSWGYEQYFGPGTRLTVT.

The J gene is TRBJ1-1, the V gene TRBV5-8, with D perhaps TRBD1 (5 bases). Germline V gives CDR1 SGHTS, CDR2 YDEGEE. The V end was cut by 4 bases, the J end by 10 bases, with 17 bases between. This CDR3 spans 13 amino acids. CDR3 region: CASSRLGRPGAFF. The CDR3 bases are TGTGCCAGCAGCCGACTGGGACGGCCGGGAGCTTTCTTT.